What follows are 27 T cell receptor beta chains derived from one specimen sequenced in a study of patients and donors after allogeneic stem cell transplantation. TCRdb called the RT-PCR reads again in MiXCR, with one record for every CDR3 protein. The sample shows about 200,000 distinct CDR3 sequences, roughly 40% of them seen only once. Sequencing was done on a sample of blood, either unsorted or a sorted T cell fraction (not recorded which). Source of these receptors: a human donor who was either an allogeneic HSCT recipient or a stem cell or donor lymphocyte infusion donor (not recorded which). It is not recorded whose cells these are; they may come from a transplant donor.

The chain uses TRBV7-9 and TRBJ1-1; the D gene is possibly TRBD1 (6 bases). V was trimmed by 5 bases and J by 3 bases, leaving 22 bases between them. The CDR3 length is 17 residues. Looked up from germline, CDR1 is SEHNR and CDR2 is FQNEAQ (reference sequence). CDR3 amino acids: CASSLPRGGSRDTEAFF. DNA for the CDR3: TGTGCCAGCAGCCTACCCCGTGGGGGCTCCAGAGACACTGAAGCTTTCTTT.

V gene TRBV7-9 combines with J gene TRBJ1-2; TRBD1 aligns across 8 bases. This CDR3 is built from 14 residues. Per germline, CDR1 SEHNR and CDR2 FQNEAQ (reference sequence). V dropped 3 bases and J dropped 5; count of bases not matched to a gene: 5. The DNA for the CDR3 is TGTGCCAGCAGCTTGGACAGGGTGCGGTATGGCTACACCTTC. It translates to CASSLDRVRYGYTF.

This clonotype was observed many times. The rearrangement joins TRBV5-1 to TRBJ1-1, with 7 bases lining up with TRBD1. Trimming cost V 4 bases and J 7 bases; bases outside gene matches: 10. The length of the CDR3 is 14 residues. Looked up from germline, CDR1 is SGHRS and CDR2 is YFSETQ. The CDR3 region is CASSTSGTAYEAFF. The CDR3 DNA is TGCGCCAGCAGCACGTCCGGGACAGCCTATGAAGCTTTCTTT.

The chain uses TRBV12-3 or TRBV12-4 and TRBJ2-2; no definite D call. V lost 7 bases to trimming and J lost 4 bases, with 7 bases between them. The CDR3 spans 12 residues. CDR3 protein: CASTRGTGELFF. In nucleotides, the CDR3 is TGTGCCAGCACTCGCGGCACCGGGGAGCTGTTTTTT.

This clonotype turned up a few times. CDR3 DNA sequence: TGTGCCAGCAGTCCGCTACTTTGGAACCAGCCCCAGCATTTT. Amino acid sequence: CASSPLLWNQPQHF. The rearrangement links TRBV27 to TRBJ1-5; D uncertain. V was shortened by 5 bases and J by 7 bases, with 15 bases between the two germline ends. The CDR3 sequence is 14 residues long. CDR1 MNHEY and CDR2 SMNVEV come from the germline V gene (reference sequence).

This clonotype was counted between two and nine times. The chain recombines TRBV20-1 with TRBJ1-1, with D possibly being TRBD1 (6 bases). CDR1 and CDR2 (germline): DFQATT, SNEGSKA (reference sequence). CDR3 length equals 15 residues. V was shortened by 1 base and J by 2 bases, with 14 bases between the two germline ends. The CDR3 protein is CSARATGILNTEAFF. CDR3 sequence (DNA): TGCAGTGCTAGAGCCACAGGGATCCTAAACACTGAAGCTTTCTTT.

This clonotype was counted between two and nine times. The V and J genes are TRBV7-9 and TRBJ1-1; D call uncertain. Germline values: CDR1 SEHNR, CDR2 FQNEAQ (reference sequence). The CDR3 consists of 12 residues. With 1 base removed from V and 7 bases from J, the gap between germline ends came to 7 bases. CDR3: CASSLEGNEAFF. CDR3 DNA: TGTGCCAGCAGCTTAGAGGGTAATGAAGCTTTCTTT.

The chain carries TRBV6-2 or TRBV6-3 and TRBJ1-5; D ambiguous. The V end lost 7 bases, the J end lost 4 bases, and 8 bases lay between the germline ends. Germline V gene data show CDR1 as MNHEY and CDR2 as SVGEGT. The CDR3 is 12 amino acids. CDR3 in DNA: TGTGCCAGCACGGCCCGAAATCAGCCCCAGCATTTT. Its translation: CASTARNQPQHF.

This sequence joins TRBV12-3 or TRBV12-4 and TRBJ2-1; TRBD2 agrees at 9 bases. This CDR3 comprises 15 residues. V trimming: 3 bases; J trimming: 5 bases; junction bases outside the gene matches: 5. CDR3 sequence (DNA): TGTGCCAGCAGTTTCAGCGGGAGGAACCACAATGAGCAGTTCTTC. It encodes CASSFSGRNHNEQFF.

V usage is TRBV28 and J usage is TRBJ2-1, with TRBD2 matching 12 bases. Looked up from germline, CDR1 is MDHEN and CDR2 is SYDVKM. The trim removed 5 bases at V and 3 bases at J, leaving 8 bases unmatched. The CDR3 consists of 17 residues. Written as DNA, the CDR3 is TGTGCCAGCAGTCTTGGACTAGCGGGAAGAGACTACAATGAGCAGTTCTTC. This sequence encodes CASSLGLAGRDYNEQFF.

This chain connects TRBV6-2 or TRBV6-3 to TRBJ2-7; weak D call: TRBD1 (5 bases). Germline V CDR1 and CDR2: MNHEY, SVGEGT. V lost 10 bases and J lost 5, with 12 bases in between. This CDR3 has 11 residues. As DNA, the CDR3 is TGTGCCACTCTGGACACCCACGAGCAGTACTTC. Protein: CATLDTHEQYF.

This chain connects TRBV9 to TRBJ2-3; 8 nucleotides align to TRBD2. V trimming: 0 bases; J trimming: 9 bases; junction bases outside the gene matches: 9. The CDR3 is 15 residues long. The germline CDR1 and CDR2 sequences are SGDLS and YYNGEE. CDR3 nucleotides: TGTGCCAGCAGCGTAGAAAGGACTAGCAGTGGGACGCAGTATTTT. Protein product: CASSVERTSSGTQYF.

This sequence joins TRBV20-1 and TRBJ2-7, with 11 bases that match TRBD2. The J segment lost 4 bases and the V segment lost 1 base, leaving 6 bases of the junction unmatched. Germline V CDR1 and CDR2: DFQATT, SNEGSKA (reference sequence). There are 15 residues in the CDR3. The CDR3 coding sequence is TGCAGTGCTAGAGCTTTAACTAGCGGGAGTTACGAGCAGTACTTC. Translating it yields CSARALTSGSYEQYF.

This clonotype was recorded a few times. This sequence joins TRBV4-2 and TRBJ1-1; TRBD1 aligns across 10 bases. CDR3 length: 17 amino acids. Trimming at V came to 0 bases and at J to 0 bases, leaving 4 bases not matched to a gene. CDR1 and CDR2 from the germline V gene are LGHNA and YNFKEQ. CDR3 in amino acids: CASSQDPDRGLNTEAFF. The DNA of the CDR3 is TGTGCCAGCAGCCAAGATCCGGACAGGGGGTTGAACACTGAAGCTTTCTTT.

This clonotype was counted between two and nine times. The chain has TRBV4-3 and TRBJ1-2, with 7 bases fitting TRBD1. V lost 2 bases, J lost 4 bases, and 7 bases stayed unmatched. The CDR3 has 15 amino acids. From germline, CDR1 is LGHNA and CDR2 YSLEER. DNA of the CDR3: TGCGCCAGCAGCCAAAAGGGACAGCTCCTCTATGGCTACACCTTC. This encodes CASSQKGQLLYGYTF.

J is TRBJ1-1 and V is TRBV15, with a possible D match to TRBD1 (5 bases). The V gene's germline CDR1 is LNHNV and CDR2 YYDKDF (reference sequence). This CDR3 has 13 amino acids. V dropped 2 bases and J dropped 5 bases, with 9 bases sitting between them. Written as DNA, the CDR3 is TGTGCCACCAGCAGATCGGAGGGGACTGAAGCTTTCTTT. Protein product: CATSRSEGTEAFF.

On this clonotype: This may come from a read error, since a much larger clone is one base off. This chain connects TRBV6-6 to TRBJ1-1; 7 bases are shared with TRBD1. The trim removed 6 bases at V and 7 bases at J, leaving 5 bases unmatched. Looked up from germline, CDR1 is MNHNY and CDR2 is SVGAGI (reference sequence). The CDR3 spans 12 residues. The CDR3 loop is CASSQTGIEAFF. CDR3 bases: TGTGCCAGCAGCCAGACAGGGATTGAAGCTTTCTTT.

A few counts support this clonotype. V is TRBV18 and J is TRBJ1-1; 9 bases map to TRBD1. This CDR3 has 16 amino acids. V was pared by 3 bases and J by 5 bases, with 10 bases of the junction left unmatched. Looked up from germline, CDR1 is KGHSH and CDR2 is LQKENI. CDR3 protein: CASSPVDRGGWTEAFF. For the CDR3, the DNA is TGTGCCAGCTCACCCGTGGACAGGGGTGGTTGGACTGAAGCTTTCTTT.

The J gene is TRBJ2-3, the V gene TRBV28, with unresolved D. V dropped 5 bases and J dropped 1 base, with 22 bases sitting between them. CDR1 is MDHEN, CDR2 SYDVKM, per germline. CDR3 length equals 18 residues. This CDR3 is CASSRLAVREKGTDTQYF. In DNA, the CDR3 is TGTGCCAGCAGTCGCCTGGCGGTGCGCGAGAAAGGCACAGATACGCAGTATTTT.

The genes are TRBV7-2 and TRBJ2-3; no firm D call. V gave up 4 bases and J gave up 4 bases, with 18 bases separating them. This CDR3 comprises 16 residues. Germline CDR1 is SGHTA and CDR2 is FQGNSA. DNA for the CDR3: TGTGCCAGCAGCTCGTCGGAAGTCCGCTTCGCAGATACGCAGTATTTT. Amino acids: CASSSSEVRFADTQYF.

The gene calls are TRBV29-1 and TRBJ2-3; D unresolved. Between the trimmed V and J ends, which lost 0 bases and 5 bases, there was a span of 12 bases. In germline, CDR1 is SQVTM, CDR2 ANQGSEA. The CDR3 consists of 14 residues. For the CDR3, the DNA is TGCAGCGTTGAAGATCTGGGTCTGGGAGATACGCAGTATTTT. Protein: CSVEDLGLGDTQYF.

This clonotype appeared many times. This rearrangement joins TRBV2 to TRBJ1-1; a weak D match, TRBD1 (5 bases). From germline, CDR1 is SNHLY and CDR2 FYNNEI. The CDR3 sequence is 13 residues long. The V gene lost 6 bases and the J gene lost 1 base, with 9 bases spanning the gap. The CDR3 sequence: CASSRTPNTEAFF. The CDR3 DNA is TGTGCCAGCAGCCGGACACCGAACACTGAAGCTTTCTTT.

This clonotype was counted a few times. The J gene is TRBJ2-3, the V gene TRBV5-1, with a tentative D call TRBD2 (5 bases). V was cut by 5 bases and J by 7 bases, with 14 bases left in between. The CDR3 has 13 amino acids. Germline lookup yields CDR1 SGHRS and CDR2 YFSETQ. CDR3 loop: CASSSPEEYTQYF. Written as DNA, the CDR3 is TGCGCCAGCAGTTCACCGGAGGAATATACGCAGTATTTT.

The chain carries TRBV7-9 and TRBJ1-6, with TRBD1 as a possible D gene (5 bases). V lost 1 base and J 7 bases, leaving 8 bases between the germline ends. Germline-derived CDR1 and CDR2 are SEHNR and FQNEAQ (reference sequence). This CDR3 is built from 14 residues. The CDR3 DNA sequence: TGTGCCAGCAGCTTAGGGGACCTAAATTCACCCCTCCACTTT. This sequence encodes CASSLGDLNSPLHF.

This chain connects TRBV6-5 to TRBJ1-1; D may be TRBD1 (6 bases). Trimming shortened V by 6 bases and J by 1 base, and 12 bases separated the two germline ends. The CDR3 covers 14 residues. CDR1 MNHEY and CDR2 SVGAGI come from the germline V gene. In DNA form, the CDR3 reads TGTGCCAGCAGCAGGGGACGGGGGAACACTGAAGCTTTCTTT. Its protein is CASSRGRGNTEAFF.

The V gene is TRBV18, the J gene TRBJ1-1; TRBD1 might be the D (6 bases). Trimming took off 3 bases at V and 5 bases at J, with 16 bases between the two ends. Germline V lookup: CDR1 KGHSH, CDR2 LQKENI. CDR3 length: 15 amino acids. The CDR3 loop reads CASSPKPGHRTEAFF. The CDR3 DNA reads TGTGCCAGCTCACCTAAGCCGGGACATCGGACTGAAGCTTTCTTT. Drawing the rest from reference TRBV18 and TRBJ1-1, the complete variable domain is NAGVMQNPRHLVRRRGQEARLRCSPMKGHSHVYWYRQLPEEGLKFMVYLQKENIIDESGMPKERFSAEFPKEGPSILRIQQVVRGDSAAYFCASSPKPGHRTEAFFGQGTRLTVV.

The rearrangement links TRBV12-3 or TRBV12-4 to TRBJ1-3, with 8 bases aligning to TRBD1. Germline trimming cut 0 bases from V and 4 bases from J; bases unmatched to any gene: 2. This CDR3 has 15 amino acids. The CDR3 here is CASSLAGQGGNTIYF. The DNA of the CDR3 is TGTGCCAGCAGTTTAGCTGGACAGGGAGGAAACACCATATATTTT.